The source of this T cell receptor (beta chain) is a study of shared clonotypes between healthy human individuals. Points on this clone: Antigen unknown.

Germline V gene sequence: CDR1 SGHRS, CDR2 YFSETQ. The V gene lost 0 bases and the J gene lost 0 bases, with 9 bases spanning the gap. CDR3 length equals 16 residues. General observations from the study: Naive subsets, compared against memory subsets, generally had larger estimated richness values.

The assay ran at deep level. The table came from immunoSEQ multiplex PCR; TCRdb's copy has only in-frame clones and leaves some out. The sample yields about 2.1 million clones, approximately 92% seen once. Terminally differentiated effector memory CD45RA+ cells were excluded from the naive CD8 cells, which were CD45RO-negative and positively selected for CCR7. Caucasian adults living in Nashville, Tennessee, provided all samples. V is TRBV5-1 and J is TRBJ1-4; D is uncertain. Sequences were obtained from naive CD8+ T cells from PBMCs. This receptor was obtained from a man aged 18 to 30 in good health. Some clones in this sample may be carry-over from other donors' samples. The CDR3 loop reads CASSLGQVTTNEKLFF. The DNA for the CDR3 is TGCGCCAGCAGCTTGGGGCAGGTCACAACTAATGAAAAACTGTTTTTT.